Included here is one T cell receptor beta chain sequence, with context. Its antigen is currently unknown. Exclusion applied to patients with autoimmune disease history or systemic immunosuppression. The CDR3 length is 15 residues. V was clipped by 0 bases and J by 3 bases, with 10 bases between them. The V gene's germline CDR1 is SGHDT and CDR2 YYEEEE. This sample stems from a study of OX40 agonist ivuxolimab in advanced cancers. Study-wide context: Every 2 weeks, ivuxolimab was infused into the patients intravenously at between 0.01 and 10 mg/kg. Checkpoint inhibitors had been given previously to roughly 40% of patients. Overall study results and limits: In CD8+ T cells, expanded clones were on average more numerous than in CD4+.

Profiling relied on immunoSEQ multiplex PCR, and the TCRdb table lists in-frame clones only, not all of them. Found here are about 79,000 clones, approximately 92% of them singletons; the top ten hold approximately 6.5%. This clonotype originated in an adult with an advanced solid tumor such as melanoma, head and neck, liver or kidney cancer. The V call is TRBV5-6, the J call TRBJ2-1; TRBD2 is a possible D gene (5 bases). This specimen consisted of CD4+ or CD8+ T cells sorted from blood, obtained in a trial of the OX40 agonist ivuxolimab. The CDR3 nucleotides read TGTGCCAGCAGCTTGGGAACGGGAAACTACAATGAGCAGTTCTTC. It codes for CASSLGTGNYNEQFF.